The TCR beta chain described here comes from a study of patients and donors after allogeneic stem cell transplantation. The CDR3 has 14 amino acids. TCRdb reanalysed the RT-PCR reads using MiXCR and keeps one entry per CDR3 protein. Altogether approximately 200,000 distinct CDR3 sequences are present, roughly 38% being singletons, with the ten largest covering approximately 10%. This clonotype was found a few times. The junction does not match germline at one end; this may be a read error. The TCR sequence derives from a human donor who was either an allogeneic HSCT recipient or a stem cell or donor lymphocyte infusion donor (not recorded which). It is not recorded whose cells these are; they may come from a transplant donor. The specimen sequenced was blood, either unsorted or a sorted T cell fraction (not recorded which). The rearrangement links TRBV12-3 or TRBV12-4 to TRBJ2-1, with D unresolved. In DNA, the CDR3 is TGTGCCAGGAGTTTGAGGAGCTCCTACAATGAGCAGTTCTTC. It yields the protein CARSLRSSYNEQFF.